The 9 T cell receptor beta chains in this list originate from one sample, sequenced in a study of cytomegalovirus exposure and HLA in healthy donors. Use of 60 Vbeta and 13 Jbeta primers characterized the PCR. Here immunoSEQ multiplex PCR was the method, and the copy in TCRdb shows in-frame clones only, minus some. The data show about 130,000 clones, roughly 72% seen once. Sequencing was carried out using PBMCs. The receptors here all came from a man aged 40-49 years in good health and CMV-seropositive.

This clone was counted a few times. The CDR3 sequence: CASSFDRGSGELFF. In nucleotides, the CDR3 is TGTGCCAGCAGCTTCGACAGGGGAAGCGGGGAGCTGTTTTTT. The chain joins TRBV7-2 to TRBJ2-2, with 8 bases matching TRBD1. Germline CDR1 reads SGHTA; CDR2 reads FQGNSA. The CDR3 is 14 residues long. Trimming removed 3 bases from V and 7 bases from J; junction bases left unmatched: 4.

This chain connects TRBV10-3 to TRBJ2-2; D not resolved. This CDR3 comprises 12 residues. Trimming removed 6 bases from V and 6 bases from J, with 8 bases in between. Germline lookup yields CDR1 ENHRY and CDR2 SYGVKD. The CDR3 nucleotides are TGTGCCATCAGGTACGAGGCCGGGGAGCTGTTTTTT. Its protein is CAIRYEAGELFF.

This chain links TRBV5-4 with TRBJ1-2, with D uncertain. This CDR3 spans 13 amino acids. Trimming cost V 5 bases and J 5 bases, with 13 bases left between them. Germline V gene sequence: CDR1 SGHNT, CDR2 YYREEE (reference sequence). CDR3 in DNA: TGTGCCAGCAGTATGCCCGGTGCTTATGGCTACACCTTC. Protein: CASSMPGAYGYTF.

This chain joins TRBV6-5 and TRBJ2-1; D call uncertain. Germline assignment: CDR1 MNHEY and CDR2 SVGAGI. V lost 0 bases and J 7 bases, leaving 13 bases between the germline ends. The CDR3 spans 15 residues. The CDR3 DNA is TGTGCCAGCAGTTACTCTCGGTCCGGGTTGAATGAGCAGTTCTTC. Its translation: CASSYSRSGLNEQFF.

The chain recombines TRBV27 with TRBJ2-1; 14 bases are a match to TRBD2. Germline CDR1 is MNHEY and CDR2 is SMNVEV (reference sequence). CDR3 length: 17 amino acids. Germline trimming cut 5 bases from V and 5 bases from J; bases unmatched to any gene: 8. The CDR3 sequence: CASSPRPGLAGDNEQFF. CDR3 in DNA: TGTGCCAGCAGTCCCAGACCGGGACTAGCGGGGGACAATGAGCAGTTCTTC.

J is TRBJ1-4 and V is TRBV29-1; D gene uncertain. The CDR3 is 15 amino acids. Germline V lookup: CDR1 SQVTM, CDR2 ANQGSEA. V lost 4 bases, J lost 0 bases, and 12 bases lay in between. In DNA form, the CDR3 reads TGCAGCGTTGGGGCCGCCGGGGCAACTAATGAAAAACTGTTTTTT. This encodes CSVGAAGATNEKLFF.

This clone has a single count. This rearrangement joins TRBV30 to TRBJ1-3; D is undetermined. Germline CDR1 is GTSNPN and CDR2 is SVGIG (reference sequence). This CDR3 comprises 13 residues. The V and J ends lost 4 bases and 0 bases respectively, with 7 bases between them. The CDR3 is CAWNSNSGNTIYF. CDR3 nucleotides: TGTGCCTGGAACTCCAACTCTGGAAACACCATATATTTT.

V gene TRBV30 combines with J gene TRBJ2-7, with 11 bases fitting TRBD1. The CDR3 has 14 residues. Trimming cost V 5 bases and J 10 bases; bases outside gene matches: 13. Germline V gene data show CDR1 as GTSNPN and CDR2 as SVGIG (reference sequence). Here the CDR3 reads CAWDVSGTGGSQYF. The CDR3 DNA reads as TGTGCCTGGGATGTATCCGGGACAGGGGGTAGTCAGTACTTC. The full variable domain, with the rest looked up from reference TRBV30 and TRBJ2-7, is SQTIHQWPATLVQPVGSPLSLECTVEGTSNPNLYWYRQAAGRGLQLLFYSVGIGQISSEVPQNLSASRPQDRQFILSSKKLLLSDSGFYLCAWDVSGTGGSQYFGPGTRLTVT.

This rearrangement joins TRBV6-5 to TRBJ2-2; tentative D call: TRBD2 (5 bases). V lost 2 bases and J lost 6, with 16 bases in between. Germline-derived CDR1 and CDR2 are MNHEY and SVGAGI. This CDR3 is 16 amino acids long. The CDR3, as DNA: TGTGCCAGCAGTTACACGAGGGCGGAGAAGGCCGGGGAGCTGTTTTTT. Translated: CASSYTRAEKAGELFF.